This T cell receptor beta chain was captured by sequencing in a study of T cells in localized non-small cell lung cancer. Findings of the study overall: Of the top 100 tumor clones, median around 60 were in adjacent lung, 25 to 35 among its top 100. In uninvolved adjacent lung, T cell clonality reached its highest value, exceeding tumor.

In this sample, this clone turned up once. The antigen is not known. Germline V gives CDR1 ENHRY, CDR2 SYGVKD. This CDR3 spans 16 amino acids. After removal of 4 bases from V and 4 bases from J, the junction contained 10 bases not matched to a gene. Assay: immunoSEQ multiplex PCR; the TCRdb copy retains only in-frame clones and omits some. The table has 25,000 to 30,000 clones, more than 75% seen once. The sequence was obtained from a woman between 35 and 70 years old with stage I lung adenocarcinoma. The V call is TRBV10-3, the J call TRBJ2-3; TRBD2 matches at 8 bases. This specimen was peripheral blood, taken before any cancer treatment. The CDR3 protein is CAISGLNSGVPDTQYF. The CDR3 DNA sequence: TGTGCCATCAGTGGATTGAATAGCGGGGTCCCAGATACGCAGTATTTT.